This T cell receptor beta chain was sequenced in a study of PD-L1 blockade in urothelial cancer. Looking at the study overall: Analyses were performed on blood at 3 weeks after treatment start (the second dose) and at 6 weeks.

The CDR3 runs 15 residues. Germline V CDR1 and CDR2: SGHRS, YFSETQ. V dropped 9 bases and J dropped 0 bases, with 17 bases sitting between them. TCR analog templates of synthetic origin were spiked into each PCR. Assay: immunoSEQ multiplex PCR; the TCRdb copy retains only in-frame clones and omits some. The table lists 25,000 to 40,000 clones, around 80% of them singletons. The clonotype comes from a man aged 60 to 75 with urothelial cancer. Sample: PBMCs, taken around atezolizumab (anti-PD-L1) treatment. The chain joins TRBV5-1 to TRBJ2-3; possibly TRBD2 for D (6 bases). Here the CDR3 DNA reads TGCGCCACCACCGTTAGTGGGACTAGCACAGATACGCAGTATTTT. It encodes CATTVSGTSTDTQYF.